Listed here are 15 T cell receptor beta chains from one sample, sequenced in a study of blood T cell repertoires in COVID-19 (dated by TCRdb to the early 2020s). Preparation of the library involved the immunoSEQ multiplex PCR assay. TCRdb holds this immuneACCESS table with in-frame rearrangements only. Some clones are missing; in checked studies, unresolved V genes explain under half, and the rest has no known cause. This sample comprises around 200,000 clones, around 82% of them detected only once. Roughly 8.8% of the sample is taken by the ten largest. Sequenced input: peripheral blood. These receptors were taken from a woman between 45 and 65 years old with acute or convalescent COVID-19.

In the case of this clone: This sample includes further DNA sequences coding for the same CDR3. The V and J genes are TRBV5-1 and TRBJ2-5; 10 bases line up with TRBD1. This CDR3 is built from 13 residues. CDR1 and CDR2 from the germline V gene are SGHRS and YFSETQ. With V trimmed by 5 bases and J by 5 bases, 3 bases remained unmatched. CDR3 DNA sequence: TGCGCCAGCAGTCCGGACAGGGGGGAGACCCAGTACTTC. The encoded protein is CASSPDRGETQYF.

In DNA, the CDR3 is TGTGCCAGCTCACCGGACAGTGATGTACCGAGGGACACCTTC. Translation gives CASSPDSDVPRDTF. The chain uses TRBV18 and TRBJ1-2; D is possibly TRBD1 (6 bases). Looked up from germline, CDR1 is KGHSH and CDR2 is LQKENI. V dropped 3 bases and J dropped 12 bases, with 20 bases sitting between them. The CDR3 length is 14 residues.

The CDR3 is CASSPQGTEQYF. The CDR3 bases are TGTGCCAGCTCCCCCCAGGGCACAGAGCAGTACTTC. J is TRBJ2-7 and V is TRBV18, with D tentatively TRBD1 (5 bases). This CDR3 contains 12 residues. Germline CDR1 KGHSH, CDR2 LQKENI. Between the trimmed V and J ends, which lost 6 bases and 7 bases, there was a span of 13 bases.

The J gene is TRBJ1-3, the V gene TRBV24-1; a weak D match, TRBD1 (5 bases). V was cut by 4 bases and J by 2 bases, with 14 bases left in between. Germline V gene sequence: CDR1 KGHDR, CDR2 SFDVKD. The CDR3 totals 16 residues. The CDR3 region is CATSDLTERAGNTIYF. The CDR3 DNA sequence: TGTGCCACCAGTGACTTGACAGAGAGGGCTGGAAACACCATATATTTT.

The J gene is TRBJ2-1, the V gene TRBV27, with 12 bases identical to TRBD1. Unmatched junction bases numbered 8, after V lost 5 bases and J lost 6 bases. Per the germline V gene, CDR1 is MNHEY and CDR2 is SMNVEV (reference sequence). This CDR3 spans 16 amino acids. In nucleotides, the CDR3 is TGTGCCAGCAGTCCCACGCCGGGACAGGGGGCCAATGAGCAGTTCTTC. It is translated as CASSPTPGQGANEQFF.

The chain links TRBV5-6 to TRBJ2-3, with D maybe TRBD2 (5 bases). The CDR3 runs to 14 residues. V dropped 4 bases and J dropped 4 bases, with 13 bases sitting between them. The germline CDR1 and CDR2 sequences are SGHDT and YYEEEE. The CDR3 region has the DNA TGTGCCAGCAGCAGCGGACTGAACTCAGATACGCAGTATTTT. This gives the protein CASSSGLNSDTQYF.

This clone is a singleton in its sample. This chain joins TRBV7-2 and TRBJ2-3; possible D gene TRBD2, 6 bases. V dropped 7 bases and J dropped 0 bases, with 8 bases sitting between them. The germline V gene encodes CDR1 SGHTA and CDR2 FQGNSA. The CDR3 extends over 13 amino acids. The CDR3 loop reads CASTRESTDTQYF. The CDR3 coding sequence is TGTGCCAGCACCCGGGAGAGCACAGATACGCAGTATTTT.

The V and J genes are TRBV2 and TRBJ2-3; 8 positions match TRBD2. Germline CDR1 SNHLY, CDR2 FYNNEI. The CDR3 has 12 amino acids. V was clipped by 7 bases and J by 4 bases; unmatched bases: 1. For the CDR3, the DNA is TGTGCCAGCAAACTAGCGGCAGATACGCAGTATTTT. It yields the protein CASKLAADTQYF.

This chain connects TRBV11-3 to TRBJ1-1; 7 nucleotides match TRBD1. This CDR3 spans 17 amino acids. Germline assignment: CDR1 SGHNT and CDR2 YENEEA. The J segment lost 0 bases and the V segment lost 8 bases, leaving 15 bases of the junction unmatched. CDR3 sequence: CASHFRHRQGMNTEAFF. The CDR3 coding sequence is TGTGCCAGCCACTTCCGCCATCGACAGGGAATGAACACTGAAGCTTTCTTT.

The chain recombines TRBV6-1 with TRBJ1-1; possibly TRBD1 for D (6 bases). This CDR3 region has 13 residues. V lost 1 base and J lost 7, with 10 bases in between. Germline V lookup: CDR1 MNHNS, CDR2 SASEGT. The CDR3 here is CASSEGLTGEAFF. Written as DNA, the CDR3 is TGTGCCAGCAGTGAAGGGTTGACAGGTGAAGCTTTCTTT.

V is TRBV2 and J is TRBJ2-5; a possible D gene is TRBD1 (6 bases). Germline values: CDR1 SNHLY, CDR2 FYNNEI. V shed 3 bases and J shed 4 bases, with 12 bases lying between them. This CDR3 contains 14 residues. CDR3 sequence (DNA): TGTGCCAGCAGTGATCTCGCACAGGGAGAGACCCAGTACTTC. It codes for CASSDLAQGETQYF.

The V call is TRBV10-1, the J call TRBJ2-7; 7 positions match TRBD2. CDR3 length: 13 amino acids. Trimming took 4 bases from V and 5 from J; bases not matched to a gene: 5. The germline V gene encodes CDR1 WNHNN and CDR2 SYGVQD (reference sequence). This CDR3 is CASSASGGHEQYF. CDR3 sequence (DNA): TGCGCCAGCAGTGCCTCGGGGGGACACGAGCAGTACTTC.

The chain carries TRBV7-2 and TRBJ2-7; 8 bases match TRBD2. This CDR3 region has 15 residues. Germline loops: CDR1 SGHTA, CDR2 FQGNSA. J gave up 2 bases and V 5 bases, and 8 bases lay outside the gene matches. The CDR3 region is CASSPDGRGAYEQYF. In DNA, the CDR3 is TGTGCCAGCAGCCCCGACGGGCGGGGGGCCTACGAGCAGTACTTC.

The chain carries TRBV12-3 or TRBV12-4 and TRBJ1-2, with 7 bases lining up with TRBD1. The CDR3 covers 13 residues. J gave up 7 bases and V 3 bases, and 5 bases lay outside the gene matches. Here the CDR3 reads CASSFNRGGGYTF. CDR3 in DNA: TGTGCCAGCAGTTTTAACAGGGGAGGTGGCTACACCTTC.

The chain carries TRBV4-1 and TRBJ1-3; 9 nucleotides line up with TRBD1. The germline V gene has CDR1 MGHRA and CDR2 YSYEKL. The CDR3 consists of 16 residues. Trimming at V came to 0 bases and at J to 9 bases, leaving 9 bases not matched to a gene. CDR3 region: CASSQEGDRDLGTIYF. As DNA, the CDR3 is TGCGCCAGCAGCCAAGAAGGGGACAGGGATTTAGGCACCATATATTTT.